This T cell receptor (beta chain) was retrieved from a study of early T cells in non-severe SARS-CoV-2 infection. In the library, individual cDNA molecules carried attached unique molecular identifiers. Using its own MiXCR run on the 5' RACE reads, TCRdb lists one record per CDR3 protein. The table shows approximately 52,000 distinct CDR3 sequences, with roughly 8.2% occurring only once. With 0 bases removed from V and 4 bases from J, the gap between germline ends came to 13 bases. In germline, CDR1 is SGHDT, CDR2 YYEEEE. The CDR3 sequence is 15 residues long. This TCR came from an adult who was a healthcare worker with PCR-confirmed SARS-CoV-2 infection or an uninfected control (not recorded which). The chain is built from TRBV5-6 and TRBJ1-2; D gene uncertain. What was sequenced was whole blood. The CDR3 loop reads CASSLALQKRYGYTF. The CDR3 nucleotides are TGTGCCAGCAGCTTGGCCTTACAGAAACGCTATGGCTACACCTTC.